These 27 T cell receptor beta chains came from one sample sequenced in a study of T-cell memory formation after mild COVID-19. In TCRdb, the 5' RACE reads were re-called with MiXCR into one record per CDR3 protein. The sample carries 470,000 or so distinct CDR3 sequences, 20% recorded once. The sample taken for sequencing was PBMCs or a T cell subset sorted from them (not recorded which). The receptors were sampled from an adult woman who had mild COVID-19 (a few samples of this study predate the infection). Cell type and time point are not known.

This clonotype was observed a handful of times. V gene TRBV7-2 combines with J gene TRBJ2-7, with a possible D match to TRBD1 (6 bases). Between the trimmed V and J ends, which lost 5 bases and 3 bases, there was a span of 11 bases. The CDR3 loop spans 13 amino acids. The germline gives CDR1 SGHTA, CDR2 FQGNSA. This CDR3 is CASSRGQIYEQYF. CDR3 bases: TGTGCCAGCAGCCGCGGACAGATCTACGAGCAGTACTTC.

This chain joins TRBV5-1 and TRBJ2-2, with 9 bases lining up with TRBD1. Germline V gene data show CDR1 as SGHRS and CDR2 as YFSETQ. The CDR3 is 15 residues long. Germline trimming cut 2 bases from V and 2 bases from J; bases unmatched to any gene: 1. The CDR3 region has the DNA TGCGCCAGCAGCTTCACAGGGGGCAACACCGGGGAGCTGTTTTTT. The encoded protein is CASSFTGGNTGELFF.

The CDR3 loop reads CASSQSGVNEQFF. In DNA, the CDR3 is TGTGCCAGCAGCCAATCCGGCGTAAATGAGCAGTTCTTC. The chain uses TRBV16 and TRBJ2-1; D ambiguous. Trimming cost V 0 bases and J 7 bases, with 7 bases left between them. The CDR3 runs 13 residues. Germline V lookup: CDR1 KGHSY, CDR2 FQNENV.

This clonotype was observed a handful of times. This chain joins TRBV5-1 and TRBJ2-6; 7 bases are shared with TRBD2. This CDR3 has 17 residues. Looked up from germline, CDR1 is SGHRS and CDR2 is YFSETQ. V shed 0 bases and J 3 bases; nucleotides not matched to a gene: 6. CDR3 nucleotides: TGCGCCAGCAGCTTGGTTGCGGGAGTAAGTGGGGCCAACGTCCTGACTTTC. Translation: CASSLVAGVSGANVLTF. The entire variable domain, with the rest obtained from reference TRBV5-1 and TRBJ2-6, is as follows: KAGVTQTPRYLIKTRGQQVTLSCSPISGHRSVSWYQQTPGQGLQFLFEYFSETQRNKGNFPGRFSGRQFSNSRSEMNVSTLELGDSALYLCASSLVAGVSGANVLTFGAGSRLTVL.

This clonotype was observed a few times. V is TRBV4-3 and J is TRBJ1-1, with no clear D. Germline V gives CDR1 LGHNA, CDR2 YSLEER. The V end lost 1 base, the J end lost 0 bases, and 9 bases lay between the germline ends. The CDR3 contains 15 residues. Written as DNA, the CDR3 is TGCGCCAGCAGCCAAGCCAACCGAATGAACACTGAAGCTTTCTTT. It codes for CASSQANRMNTEAFF.

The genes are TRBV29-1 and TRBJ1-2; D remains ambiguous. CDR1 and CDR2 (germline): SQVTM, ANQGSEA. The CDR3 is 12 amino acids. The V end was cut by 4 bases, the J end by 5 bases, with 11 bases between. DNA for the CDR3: TGCAGCGTTGGGTGGCAGGCTTATGGCTACACCTTC. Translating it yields CSVGWQAYGYTF.

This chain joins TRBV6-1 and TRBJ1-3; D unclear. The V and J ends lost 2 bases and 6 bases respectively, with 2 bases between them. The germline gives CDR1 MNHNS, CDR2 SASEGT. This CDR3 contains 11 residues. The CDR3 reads CASSETNTIYF. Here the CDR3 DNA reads TGTGCCAGCAGTGAAACAAACACCATATATTTT.

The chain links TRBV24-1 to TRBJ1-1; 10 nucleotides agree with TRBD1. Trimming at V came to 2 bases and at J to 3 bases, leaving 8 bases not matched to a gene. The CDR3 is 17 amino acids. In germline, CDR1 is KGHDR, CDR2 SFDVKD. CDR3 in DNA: TGTGCCACCAGTGATTCCCCCGGGACAGGGGATGACACTGAAGCTTTCTTT. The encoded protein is CATSDSPGTGDDTEAFF.

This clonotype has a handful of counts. DNA for the CDR3: TGTGCCAGCAGTTTCGGACTAGCGGGAGTCGAAAATGAGCAGTTCTTC. It is translated as CASSFGLAGVENEQFF. This chain uses TRBV6-2 or TRBV6-3 with TRBJ2-1; 13 bases map to TRBD2. V lost 4 bases and J lost 7; bases outside the gene matches: 7. This CDR3 comprises 16 residues. Germline V CDR1 and CDR2: MNHEY, SVGEGT.

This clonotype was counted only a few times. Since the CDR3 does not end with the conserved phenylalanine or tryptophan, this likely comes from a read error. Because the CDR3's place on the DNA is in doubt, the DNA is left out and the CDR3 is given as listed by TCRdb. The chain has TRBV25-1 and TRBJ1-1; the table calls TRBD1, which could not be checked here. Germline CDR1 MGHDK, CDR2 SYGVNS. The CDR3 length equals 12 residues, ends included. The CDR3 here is CASSERGSRVFL.

CDR3 DNA: TGTGCCAGCAGCCCCCCAGGGAAGGGTAAGGATGAGCAGTTCTTC. This translates into CASSPPGKGKDEQFF. The rearrangement uses TRBV14 and TRBJ2-1; tentatively, D is TRBD1 (5 bases). The V end lost 4 bases, the J end lost 8 bases, and 18 bases lay between the germline ends. The CDR3 totals 15 residues. Looked up from germline, CDR1 is SGHDN and CDR2 is FVKESK. Combining the CDR3 with reference TRBV14 and TRBJ2-1 gives the whole variable domain EAGVTQFPSHSVIEKGQTVTLRCDPISGHDNLYWYRRVMGKEIKFLLHFVKESKQDESGMPNNRFLAERTGGTYSTLKVQPAELEDSGVYFCASSPPGKGKDEQFFGPGTRLTVL.

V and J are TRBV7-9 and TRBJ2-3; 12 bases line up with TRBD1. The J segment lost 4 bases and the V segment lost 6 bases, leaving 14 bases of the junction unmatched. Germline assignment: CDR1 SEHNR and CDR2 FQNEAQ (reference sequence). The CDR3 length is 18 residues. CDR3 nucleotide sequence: TGTGCCAGCAGGACCGGGACAGGGGGCAAAGTATGGGCAGATACGCAGTATTTT. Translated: CASRTGTGGKVWADTQYF.

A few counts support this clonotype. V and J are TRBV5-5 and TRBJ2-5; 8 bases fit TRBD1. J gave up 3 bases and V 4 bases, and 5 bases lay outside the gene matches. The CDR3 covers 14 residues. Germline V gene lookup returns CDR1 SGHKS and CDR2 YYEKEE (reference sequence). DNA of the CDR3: TGTGCCAGCAGCCGGACAGGGAATAAAGAGACCCAGTACTTC. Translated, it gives CASSRTGNKETQYF.

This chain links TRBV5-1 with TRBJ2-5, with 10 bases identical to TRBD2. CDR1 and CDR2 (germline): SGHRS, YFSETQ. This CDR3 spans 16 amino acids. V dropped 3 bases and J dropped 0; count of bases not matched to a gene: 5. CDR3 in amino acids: CASSSGLALYQETQYF. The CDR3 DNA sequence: TGCGCCAGCAGCTCGGGACTAGCGCTGTACCAAGAGACCCAGTACTTC.

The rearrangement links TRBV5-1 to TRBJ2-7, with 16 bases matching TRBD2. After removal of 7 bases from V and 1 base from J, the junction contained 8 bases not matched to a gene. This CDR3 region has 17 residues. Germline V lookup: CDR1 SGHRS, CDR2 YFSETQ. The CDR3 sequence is CASSGTSGGAGSYEQYF. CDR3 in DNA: TGCGCCAGCTCGGGGACTAGCGGGGGGGCCGGATCCTACGAGCAGTACTTC.

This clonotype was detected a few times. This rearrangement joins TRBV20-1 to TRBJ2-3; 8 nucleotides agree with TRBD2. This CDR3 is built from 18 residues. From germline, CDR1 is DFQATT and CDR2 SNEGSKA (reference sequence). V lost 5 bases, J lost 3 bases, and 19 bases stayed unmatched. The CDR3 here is CSAFPITSGREVTDTQYF. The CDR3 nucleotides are TGCAGTGCTTTCCCCATTACGTCCGGGAGGGAGGTAACAGATACGCAGTATTTT.

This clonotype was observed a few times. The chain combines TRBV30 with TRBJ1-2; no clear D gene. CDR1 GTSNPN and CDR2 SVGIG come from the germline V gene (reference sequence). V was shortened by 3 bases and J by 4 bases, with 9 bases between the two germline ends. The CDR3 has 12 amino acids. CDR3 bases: TGTGCCTGGAGGGGGATGATCTATGGCTACACCTTC. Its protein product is CAWRGMIYGYTF. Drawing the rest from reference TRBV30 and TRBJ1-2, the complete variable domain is SQTIHQWPATLVQPVGSPLSLECTVEGTSNPNLYWYRQAAGRGLQLLFYSVGIGQISSEVPQNLSASRPQDRQFILSSKKLLLSDSGFYLCAWRGMIYGYTFGSGTRLTVV.

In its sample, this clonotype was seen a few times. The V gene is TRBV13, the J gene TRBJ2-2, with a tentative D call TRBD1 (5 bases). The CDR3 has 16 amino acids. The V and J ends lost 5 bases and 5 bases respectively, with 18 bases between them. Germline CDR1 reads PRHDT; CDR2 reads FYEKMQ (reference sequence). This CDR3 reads CASSPRGRAETGELFF. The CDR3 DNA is TGTGCCAGCAGCCCAAGAGGCAGGGCGGAGACCGGGGAGCTGTTTTTT.

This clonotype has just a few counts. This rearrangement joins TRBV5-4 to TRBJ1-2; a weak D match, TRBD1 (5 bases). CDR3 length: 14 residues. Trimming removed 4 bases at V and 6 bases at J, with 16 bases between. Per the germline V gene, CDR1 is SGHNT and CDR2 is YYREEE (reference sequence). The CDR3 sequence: CASSPVEGRDGYTF. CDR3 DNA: TGTGCCAGCAGCCCCGTGGAGGGGAGAGATGGCTACACCTTC. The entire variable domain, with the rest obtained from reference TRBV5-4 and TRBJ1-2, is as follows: ETGVTQSPTHLIKTRGQQVTLRCSSQSGHNTVSWYQQALGQGPQFIFQYYREEENGRGNFPPRFSGLQFPNYSSELNVNALELDDSALYLCASSPVEGRDGYTFGSGTRLTVV.

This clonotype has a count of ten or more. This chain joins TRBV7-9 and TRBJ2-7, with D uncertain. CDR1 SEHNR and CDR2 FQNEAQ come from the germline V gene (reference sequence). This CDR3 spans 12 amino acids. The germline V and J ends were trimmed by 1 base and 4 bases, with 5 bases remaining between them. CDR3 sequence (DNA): TGTGCCAGCAGCTTAGATTTGTACGAGCAGTACTTC. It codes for CASSLDLYEQYF.

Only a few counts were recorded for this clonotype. The DNA of the CDR3 is TGTGCCAGTAGACCCCAGGGCTTTAGCACAGATACGCAGTATTTT. It encodes CASRPQGFSTDTQYF. The chain employs TRBV19 and TRBJ2-3; a possible D gene is TRBD1 (5 bases). Germline values: CDR1 LNHDA, CDR2 SQIVND (reference sequence). V was pared by 6 bases and J by 0 bases, with 13 bases between. The CDR3 loop spans 15 amino acids.

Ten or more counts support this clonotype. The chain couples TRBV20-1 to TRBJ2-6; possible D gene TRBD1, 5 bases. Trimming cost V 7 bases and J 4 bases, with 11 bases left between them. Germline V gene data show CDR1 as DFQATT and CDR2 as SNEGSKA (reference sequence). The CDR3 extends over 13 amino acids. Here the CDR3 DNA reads TGCAGTGGTAGGGGCTCAGGGGCCAACGTCCTGACTTTC. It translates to CSGRGSGANVLTF.

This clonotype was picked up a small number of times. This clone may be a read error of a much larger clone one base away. CDR3 in DNA: TGTGCCAGCAGTTTATGGAGCAATCAGCCCCAGCATTTT. Its translation is CASSLWSNQPQHF. The chain employs TRBV27 and TRBJ1-5; no firm D call. The ends were cut back, 1 base at V and 1 base at J, with 2 bases in the middle. Looked up from germline, CDR1 is MNHEY and CDR2 is SMNVEV (reference sequence). The CDR3 covers 13 residues.

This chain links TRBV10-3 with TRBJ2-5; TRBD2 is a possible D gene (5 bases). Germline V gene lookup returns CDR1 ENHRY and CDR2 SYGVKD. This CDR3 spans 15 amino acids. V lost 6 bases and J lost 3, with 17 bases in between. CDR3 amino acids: CAIRRVGQREETQYF. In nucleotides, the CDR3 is TGTGCCATCAGGAGGGTTGGGCAGAGGGAAGAGACCCAGTACTTC.

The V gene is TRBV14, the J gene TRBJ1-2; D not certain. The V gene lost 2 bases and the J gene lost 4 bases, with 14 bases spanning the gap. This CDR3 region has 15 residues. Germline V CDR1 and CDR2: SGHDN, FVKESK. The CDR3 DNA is TGTGCCAGCAGCCAATCCTCTCCTGCGGGCTATGGCTACACCTTC. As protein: CASSQSSPAGYGYTF.

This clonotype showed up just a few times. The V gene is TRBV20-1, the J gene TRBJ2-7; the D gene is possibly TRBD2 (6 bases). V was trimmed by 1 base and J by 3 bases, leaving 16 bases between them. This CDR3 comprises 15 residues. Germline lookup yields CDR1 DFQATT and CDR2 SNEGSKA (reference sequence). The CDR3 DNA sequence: TGCAGTGCTAGAGGGGGAAGGCGGGATCTCTACGAGCAGTACTTC. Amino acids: CSARGGRRDLYEQYF.

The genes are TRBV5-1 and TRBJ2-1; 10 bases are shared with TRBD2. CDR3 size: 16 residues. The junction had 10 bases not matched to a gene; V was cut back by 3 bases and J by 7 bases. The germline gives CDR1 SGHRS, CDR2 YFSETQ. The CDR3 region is CASSSSSGSSMNEQFF. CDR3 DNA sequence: TGCGCCAGCAGCTCCTCTAGCGGGAGCAGTATGAATGAGCAGTTCTTC.